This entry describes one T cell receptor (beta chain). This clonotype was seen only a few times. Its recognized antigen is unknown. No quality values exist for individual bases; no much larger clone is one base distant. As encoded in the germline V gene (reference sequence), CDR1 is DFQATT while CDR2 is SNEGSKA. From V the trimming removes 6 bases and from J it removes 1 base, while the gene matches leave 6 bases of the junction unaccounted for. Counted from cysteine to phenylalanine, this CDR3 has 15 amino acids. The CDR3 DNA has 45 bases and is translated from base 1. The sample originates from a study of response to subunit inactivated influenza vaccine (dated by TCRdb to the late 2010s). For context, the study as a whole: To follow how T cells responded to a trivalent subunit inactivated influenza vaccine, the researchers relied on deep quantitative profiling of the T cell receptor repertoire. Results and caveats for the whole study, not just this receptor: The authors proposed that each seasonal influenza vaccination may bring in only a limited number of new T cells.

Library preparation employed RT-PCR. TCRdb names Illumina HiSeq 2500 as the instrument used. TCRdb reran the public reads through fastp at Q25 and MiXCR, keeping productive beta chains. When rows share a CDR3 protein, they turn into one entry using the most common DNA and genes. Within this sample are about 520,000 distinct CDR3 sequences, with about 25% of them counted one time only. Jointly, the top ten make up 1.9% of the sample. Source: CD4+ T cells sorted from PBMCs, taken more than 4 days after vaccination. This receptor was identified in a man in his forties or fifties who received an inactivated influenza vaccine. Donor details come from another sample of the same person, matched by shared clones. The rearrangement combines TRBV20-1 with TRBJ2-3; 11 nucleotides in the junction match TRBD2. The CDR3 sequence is CSASRTSGRTDTQYF. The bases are TGCAGTGCCTCCCGGACTAGCGGGCGCACAGATACGCAGTATTTT.